Detailed here is one TCR beta chain. This sample was taken from a study of blood T cell repertoires in COVID-19. Study-level information: COVID-19 samples collected from the United States, Italy and Spain covered acute and convalescent phases. PBMCs, B-cell-depleted T cells, or T cells provided the cDNA or gDNA that made up the material.

Per the original data handling: Estimates of nucleated cell counts were drawn from the amplification of reference gene primers. TCRdb's copy holds only in-frame clones and misses some; the assay was immunoSEQ multiplex PCR. V, J and clone size were drawn from that table, and D and trimming were deduced from the DNA. There are more than 65,000 clones in the sample; more than 75% occur only once, and more than 40% lies in the top ten. The V segment lost 0 bases and the J segment 0 bases; nucleotides outside the gene matches: 7. CDR1 and CDR2 from the germline V gene are LGHNA and YNFKEQ. CDR3 size: 19 residues.

Sequencing was performed on peripheral blood. The source is a human donor in a cohort sampled during active COVID-19. This chain connects TRBV4-2 to TRBJ2-2, with 10 nucleotides matching TRBD2. The CDR3 nucleotides are TGTGCCAGCAGCCAAGATCCCCTAGCGGGGGCCGCGAACACCGGGGAGCTGTTTTTT. This gives the protein CASSQDPLAGAANTGELFF.